These 13 T cell receptor beta chains share one sample of origin, sequenced in a study of blood T cell repertoires in COVID-19. Some clones are missing from TCRdb's copy, which holds only in-frame ones; the method was immunoSEQ multiplex PCR. The data show 150,000 or so clones, with approximately 83% seen just once and 10% to 15% held by the top ten. The material sequenced was PBMCs or T cells enriched from blood (not recorded which). The receptors here all came from an older woman who had recovered from COVID-19.

This clone is a singleton in its sample. The chain is built from TRBV6-6 and TRBJ2-3, with 10 positions matching TRBD2. CDR1 is MNHNY and CDR2 is SVGAGI in the germline V gene (reference sequence). The CDR3 covers 13 residues. V shed 5 bases, J shed 9 bases, and the junction held 5 bases outside the gene matches. Here the CDR3 DNA reads TGTGCCAGCAGTAGCGGGAGGGCTAACACGCAGTATTTT. Amino acid sequence: CASSSGRANTQYF.

In this sample, this clone turned up a few times. The rearrangement uses TRBV7-3 and TRBJ2-2; D may be TRBD2 (6 bases). Between the trimmed V and J ends, which lost 6 bases and 5 bases, there was a span of 10 bases. Per the germline V gene, CDR1 is SGHTA and CDR2 is FQGTGA. This CDR3 is built from 13 residues. CDR3 protein: CASRAGRTGELFF. The CDR3 DNA is TGTGCCAGCAGGGCGGGGAGGACCGGGGAGCTGTTTTTT.

The rearrangement links TRBV11-3 to TRBJ1-4; no clear D. Germline assignment: CDR1 SGHNT and CDR2 YENEEA. This CDR3 is 14 amino acids long. V lost 1 base to trimming and J lost 6 bases, with 9 bases between them. The CDR3 sequence is CASSLAPSDEKLFF. Here the CDR3 DNA reads TGTGCCAGCAGCTTAGCCCCGTCAGATGAAAAACTGTTTTTT.

The V gene is TRBV20-1, the J gene TRBJ1-1, with a possible D match to TRBD1 (5 bases). The CDR3 spans 13 residues. The germline CDR1 and CDR2 sequences are DFQATT and SNEGSKA (reference sequence). V was pared by 3 bases and J by 1 base, with 9 bases between. The CDR3 bases are TGCAGTGCTAGTCGCCAGGGGAACACTGAAGCTTTCTTT. The encoded protein is CSASRQGNTEAFF.

The rearrangement uses TRBV21-1 and TRBJ1-2; TRBD1 is the table's D call, not checked against the DNA. TRBV21-1 is flagged as a pseudogene. This CDR3 spans 14 amino acids. CDR3 DNA sequence: TGTGCCAGCAGCGGGGCGACGGCCAACTATGGCTACACCTTC. Amino acids: CASSGATANYGYTF.

The chain uses TRBV18 and TRBJ2-2; maybe TRBD1 (6 bases). Trimming left V 3 bases short and J 3 bases short, with 14 bases between. Germline V lookup: CDR1 KGHSH, CDR2 LQKENI. The CDR3 is 16 amino acids. This chain's CDR3 is CASSPTDRTDTGELFF. As DNA, the CDR3 is TGTGCCAGCTCACCGACCGACAGGACGGACACCGGGGAGCTGTTTTTT. The full variable domain, with the rest looked up from reference TRBV18 and TRBJ2-2, is NAGVMQNPRHLVRRRGQEARLRCSPMKGHSHVYWYRQLPEEGLKFMVYLQKENIIDESGMPKERFSAEFPKEGPSILRIQQVVRGDSAAYFCASSPTDRTDTGELFFGEGSRLTVL.

This sequence joins TRBV19 and TRBJ2-6; no firm D call. Germline V gives CDR1 LNHDA, CDR2 SQIVND (reference sequence). Trimming shortened V by 5 bases and J by 0 bases, and 11 bases separated the two germline ends. This CDR3 has 16 amino acids. CDR3 protein: CASSYGRSSGANVLTF. The CDR3 DNA is TGTGCCAGTAGTTATGGTCGGAGCTCTGGGGCCAACGTCCTGACTTTC.

The chain carries TRBV6-2 or TRBV6-3 and TRBJ2-3; tentatively, D is TRBD1 (5 bases). This CDR3 contains 13 residues. Per germline, CDR1 MNHEY and CDR2 SVGEGT. V shed 4 bases and J shed 0 bases, with 5 bases lying between them. The CDR3 DNA reads as TGTGCCAGCAGTTCAGGGAGCACAGATACGCAGTATTTT. Translation: CASSSGSTDTQYF.

The J gene is TRBJ1-1, the V gene TRBV18; 9 nucleotides align to TRBD1. The V gene's germline CDR1 is KGHSH and CDR2 LQKENI. V gave up 5 bases and J gave up 2 bases; unmatched junction bases: 3. The CDR3 has 14 residues. The DNA of the CDR3 is TGTGCCAGCTCAGGGGGACAGGGCAACACTGAAGCTTTCTTT. Amino acids: CASSGGQGNTEAFF. Looking up the rest from reference TRBV18 and TRBJ1-1 gives the full variable domain: NAGVMQNPRHLVRRRGQEARLRCSPMKGHSHVYWYRQLPEEGLKFMVYLQKENIIDESGMPKERFSAEFPKEGPSILRIQQVVRGDSAAYFCASSGGQGNTEAFFGQGTRLTVV.

This sequence joins TRBV29-1 and TRBJ2-1; tentatively, D is TRBD1 (6 bases). V was pared by 3 bases and J by 7 bases, with 13 bases between. This CDR3 comprises 13 residues. In germline, CDR1 is SQVTM, CDR2 ANQGSEA. CDR3 residues: CSVDTGQGNEQFF. The CDR3 nucleotides read TGCAGCGTTGATACGGGGCAGGGGAATGAGCAGTTCTTC.

This chain links TRBV27 with TRBJ2-7, with TRBD1 identical over 7 bases. This CDR3 spans 14 amino acids. Trimming at V came to 0 bases and at J to 3 bases, leaving 2 bases not matched to a gene. Per germline, CDR1 MNHEY and CDR2 SMNVEV (reference sequence). The CDR3 sequence is CASSLSAGGYEQYF. CDR3 DNA: TGTGCCAGCAGTTTATCGGCAGGGGGCTACGAGCAGTACTTC.

The chain carries TRBV6-1 and TRBJ2-1; TRBD1 might be the D (6 bases). Per the germline V gene, CDR1 is MNHNS and CDR2 is SASEGT. The V end was cut by 3 bases, the J end by 16 bases, with 16 bases between. The CDR3 extends over 12 amino acids. CDR3 region: CASSEVPGAIFF. The CDR3 DNA is TGTGCCAGCAGTGAGGTGCCAGGGGCCATCTTCTTC.

This clone was counted only a few times. The genes are TRBV28 and TRBJ2-1; 13 positions match TRBD2. The germline V gene has CDR1 MDHEN and CDR2 SYDVKM. This CDR3 spans 18 amino acids. V dropped 3 bases and J dropped 4; count of bases not matched to a gene: 9. The CDR3 loop reads CASSFGGGGLAGYNEQFF. CDR3 DNA: TGTGCCAGCAGTTTCGGGGGCGGGGGACTAGCGGGATACAATGAGCAGTTCTTC.